This is a list of T cell receptor beta chains from one sample in a study of blood T cell repertoires in COVID-19. Clones were sequenced by immunoSEQ multiplex PCR, and TCRdb holds only the in-frame ones, with some missing. The data contain 55,000 to 70,000 clones, 82% of them singletons. Material for sequencing was peripheral blood. All receptors come from a woman aged 55 to 70 with acute or convalescent COVID-19. CDR3s include the opening cysteine and the closing phenylalanine or tryptophan. D genes are given only for firm matches.

TRBV7-8	TRBD1	TRBJ1-3	CASSLDRGNTIYF	TGTGCCAGCAGCTTGGACAGGGGAAACACCATATATTTT
TRBV28	.	TRBJ1-5	CASSLWGGPQPQHF	TGTGCCAGCAGCCTTTGGGGGGGGCCTCAGCCCCAGCATTTT
TRBV30	.	TRBJ2-2	CAWMIRGENTGELFF	TGTGCCTGGATGATCAGGGGCGAGAACACCGGGGAGCTGTTTTTT
TRBV5-4	.	TRBJ2-1	CASRYRESVDEQFF	TGTGCCAGCAGGTACAGGGAGTCCGTGGATGAGCAGTTCTTC
TRBV6-6	TRBD1	TRBJ2-3	CASSSGTETDTQYF	TGTGCCAGCAGCTCCGGGACAGAGACAGATACGCAGTATTTT
TRBV5-8	TRBD1	TRBJ1-2	CASSRRQGGTSGYTF	TGTGCCAGCAGCCGTAGACAGGGAGGGACTAGCGGCTACACCTTC
TRBV11-2	.	TRBJ1-2	CASSLDAGRWGKDYGYTF	TGTGCCAGCAGCTTAGACGCGGGGCGCTGGGGAAAGGACTATGGCTACACCTTC
TRBV3-1/TRBV3-2	.	TRBJ1-2	CASAKGERDGYTF	TGTGCCAGCGCGAAGGGGGAAAGAGACGGCTACACCTTC
TRBV9	.	TRBJ2-7	CASSVGGGAYEQYF	TGTGCCAGCAGCGTAGGAGGGGGAGCCTACGAGCAGTACTTC
TRBV6-4	.	TRBJ2-2	CASSAQSNTGELFF	TGTGCCAGCAGTGCTCAGTCTAACACCGGGGAGCTGTTTTTT
TRBV6-5	.	TRBJ2-3	CASKTGTDTQYF	TGTGCCAGCAAAACAGGCACAGATACGCAGTATTTT
TRBV20-1	.	TRBJ1-1	CSARRGGVAFF	TGCAGTGCTAGAAGGGGAGGCGTCGCTTTCTTT
TRBV14	.	TRBJ1-2	CASSQQQGWGGYTF	TGTGCCAGCAGCCAACAACAGGGTTGGGGTGGCTACACCTTC
TRBV10-3	TRBD2	TRBJ2-3	CAIKEGLAGASTDTQYF	TGTGCCATCAAAGAAGGACTAGCGGGGGCCAGCACAGATACGCAGTATTTT
TRBV3-1/TRBV3-2	.	TRBJ2-7	CASSPTGSNLYEQYF	TGTGCCAGCAGCCCCACAGGATCAAATCTCTACGAGCAGTACTTC
TRBV10-3	TRBD1	TRBJ1-1	CAISPWRGQDTEAFF	TGTGCCATCAGTCCGTGGAGGGGGCAGGACACTGAAGCTTTCTTT
TRBV3-1/TRBV3-2	.	TRBJ2-5	CASSYAGPQETQYF	TGTGCCAGCAGCTATGCGGGACCCCAAGAGACCCAGTACTTC
TRBV30	.	TRBJ2-5	CAWDGGRETQYF	TGTGCCTGGGACGGCGGTCGGGAGACCCAGTACTTC
TRBV24-1	.	TRBJ2-1	CATSDAREAGANEQFF	TGTGCCACCAGTGATGCCCGGGAGGCGGGGGCGAATGAGCAGTTCTTC
TRBV27	.	TRBJ1-2	CASSPQGQRSGYTF	TGTGCCAGCAGCCCACAGGGTCAGAGGTCTGGCTACACCTTC
TRBV7-8	TRBD1	TRBJ1-5	CASSLGQPNQPQHF	TGTGCCAGCAGCTTGGGACAGCCCAATCAGCCCCAGCATTTT